The 10 T cell receptor beta chains presented below share a single source sample, sequenced in a study of blood T cell repertoires in COVID-19. TCRdb keeps only in-frame clones here, not all; method: immunoSEQ multiplex PCR. Among 330,000 or so clones listed, more than 90% were seen once. What was sequenced was PBMCs or T cells enriched from blood (not recorded which). The receptors were gathered from a woman aged 30 to 39 who had recovered from COVID-19.

CDR3 region: CASSPMKARRTEAFF. The CDR3 region has the DNA TGTGCCAGCTCACCAATGAAGGCGAGGAGGACTGAAGCTTTCTTT. This chain joins TRBV18 and TRBJ1-1; D not resolved. CDR1 KGHSH and CDR2 LQKENI come from the germline V gene. This CDR3 has 15 residues. V shed 2 bases and J shed 5 bases, with 15 bases lying between them.

The rearrangement joins TRBV7-9 to TRBJ1-6; no clear D gene. The CDR3 length is 13 residues. Germline CDR1 reads SEHNR; CDR2 reads FQNEAQ (reference sequence). Trimming left V 5 bases short and J 7 bases short, with 9 bases between. The CDR3 DNA sequence: TGTGCCAGCAGCGCGACGGGGAATTCACCCCTCCACTTT. This translates into CASSATGNSPLHF.

The rearrangement joins TRBV6-6 to TRBJ2-1, with D unclear. From germline, CDR1 is MNHNY and CDR2 SVGAGI (reference sequence). The CDR3 is made up of 11 amino acids. V was clipped by 4 bases and J by 7 bases, with 5 bases between them. The CDR3 protein is CASSLRNEQFF. CDR3 bases: TGTGCCAGCAGTTTGCGAAATGAGCAGTTCTTC.

The chain is built from TRBV7-2 and TRBJ1-3; D is unclear. Trimming took off 5 bases at V and 1 base at J, with 15 bases between the two ends. The CDR3 length is 16 residues. Germline loops: CDR1 SGHTA, CDR2 FQGNSA. CDR3: CASSLGGLASGNTIYF. CDR3 nucleotide sequence: TGTGCCAGCAGCCTCGGAGGGTTGGCATCTGGAAACACCATATATTTT.

The rearrangement links TRBV7-9 to TRBJ2-2, with D maybe TRBD2 (5 bases). The CDR3 has 17 amino acids. Germline V gives CDR1 SEHNR, CDR2 FQNEAQ (reference sequence). Trimming cost V 4 bases and J 5 bases, with 20 bases left between them. CDR3 DNA: TGTGCCAGCAGCTCACCCTGGGCGGTCCGGGATACCGGGGAGCTGTTTTTT. Protein sequence: CASSSPWAVRDTGELFF.

V usage is TRBV24-1 and J usage is TRBJ2-3; tentatively, D is TRBD2 (6 bases). Trimming removed 3 bases from V and 0 bases from J, with 9 bases in between. This CDR3 comprises 15 residues. Per germline, CDR1 KGHDR and CDR2 SFDVKD. CDR3 residues: CATSDQRASTDTQYF. Written as DNA, the CDR3 is TGTGCCACCAGTGATCAGCGGGCGAGCACAGATACGCAGTATTTT.

The V and J genes are TRBV7-9 and TRBJ2-7; a weak D match, TRBD1 (6 bases). V lost 5 bases to trimming and J lost 5 bases, with 16 bases between them. Germline values: CDR1 SEHNR, CDR2 FQNEAQ (reference sequence). The CDR3 is made up of 14 amino acids. The CDR3 nucleotides are TGTGCCAGCAGCGCCCGGGACAAGATCCACGAGCAGTACTTC. It translates to CASSARDKIHEQYF.

The V call is TRBV2, the J call TRBJ2-1; TRBD2 aligns across 7 bases. There are 14 residues in the CDR3. Trimming removed 4 bases from V and 5 bases from J; junction bases left unmatched: 5. Per germline, CDR1 SNHLY and CDR2 FYNNEI. The CDR3: CASSASGVNNEQFF. CDR3 nucleotide sequence: TGTGCCAGCAGTGCTAGCGGCGTAAACAATGAGCAGTTCTTC.

This clone appeared once. This rearrangement joins TRBV27 to TRBJ1-2, with D perhaps matching TRBD1 (5 bases). CDR3 length: 12 amino acids. Trimming left V 10 bases short and J 8 bases short, with 17 bases between. The V gene's germline CDR1 is MNHEY and CDR2 SMNVEV (reference sequence). CDR3 bases: TGTGCCACAGGGACTGCCTGGGGGGGCTACACCTTC. This gives the protein CATGTAWGGYTF.

The rearrangement links TRBV18 to TRBJ2-7, with 7 nucleotides matching TRBD2. The CDR3 runs 12 residues. Germline assignment: CDR1 KGHSH and CDR2 LQKENI. The V gene end was trimmed by 6 bases and the J gene end by 7 bases; junction bases not matched to a gene: 6. CDR3 sequence: CASSPGGKEQYF. The CDR3 nucleotides are TGTGCCAGCTCCCCCGGGGGGAAGGAGCAGTACTTC.